This entry lists 18 T cell receptor beta chains sequenced from one sample in a study of early T cells in non-severe SARS-CoV-2 infection. MiXCR, run by TCRdb on the 5' RACE reads, gives a single entry per CDR3 protein. This table has approximately 68,000 distinct CDR3 sequences, around 10% appearing once. Material: whole blood, obtained at baseline. The receptor set was obtained from an adult who was a healthcare worker with PCR-confirmed SARS-CoV-2 infection or an uninfected control (not recorded which).

The chain recombines TRBV5-1 with TRBJ2-7; D tentatively fits TRBD1 or TRBD2 (5 bases each). Deletions cut 4 bases from V and 0 bases from J, with 17 bases between. CDR3 length: 16 amino acids. Germline-derived CDR1 and CDR2 are SGHRS and YFSETQ. The CDR3 region has the DNA TGCGCCAGCAGCCCAATCGGGACGAATAGCTCCTACGAGCAGTACTTC. Its protein product is CASSPIGTNSSYEQYF.

The chain uses TRBV11-2 and TRBJ2-7, with 7 bases that match TRBD1. Trimming took 2 bases from V and 3 from J; bases not matched to a gene: 4. CDR3 length: 14 amino acids. The germline V gene encodes CDR1 SGHAT and CDR2 FQNNGV. Written as DNA, the CDR3 is TGTGCCAGCAGCTTAATGACAGGGAACTACGAGCAGTACTTC. It is translated as CASSLMTGNYEQYF.

At least ten counts were recorded for this clonotype. The rearrangement uses TRBV7-9 and TRBJ2-7; no clear D gene. The CDR3 spans 14 residues. The germline V and J ends were trimmed by 2 bases and 0 bases, with 8 bases remaining between them. Germline CDR1 SEHNR, CDR2 FQNEAQ (reference sequence). CDR3 coding DNA: TGTGCCAGCAGCTTAACCGGAAGCTCCTACGAGCAGTACTTC. Its translation is CASSLTGSSYEQYF.

This clonotype appeared many times. The chain combines TRBV24-1 with TRBJ2-5; D may be TRBD1 (6 bases). V was clipped by 4 bases and J by 7 bases, with 21 bases between them. The germline V gene has CDR1 KGHDR and CDR2 SFDVKD. The CDR3 length is 16 residues. The CDR3 region is CATSDGTQPGYGTQYF. The CDR3 coding sequence is TGTGCCACCAGTGACGGGACACAGCCTGGGTATGGGACCCAGTACTTC.

This clonotype has at least ten counts. The chain joins TRBV3-1 to TRBJ2-2; D is tentatively TRBD1 or TRBD2 (6 bases each). CDR3 length equals 16 residues. Germline lookup yields CDR1 LGHDT and CDR2 YNNKEL (reference sequence). Trimming shortened V by 2 bases and J by 5 bases, and 15 bases separated the two germline ends. CDR3 bases: TGTGCCAGCAGCCAATTTAGTGGAGGGGGAACCGGGGAGCTGTTTTTT. It codes for CASSQFSGGGTGELFF.

This clonotype turned up a few times. The chain is built from TRBV7-2 and TRBJ2-3; a weak D match, TRBD2 (6 bases). There are 16 residues in the CDR3. Germline values: CDR1 SGHTA, CDR2 FQGNSA. V shed 1 base and J shed 1 base, with 12 bases lying between them. The CDR3 loop is CASSLVGTGGTDTQYF. CDR3 sequence (DNA): TGTGCCAGCAGCTTAGTGGGGACGGGAGGCACAGATACGCAGTATTTT.

This clonotype appeared many times. The V and J genes are TRBV6-5 and TRBJ2-2, with D tentatively TRBD2 (6 bases). Trimming took 5 bases from V and 7 from J, leaving 23 bases between them. Looked up from germline, CDR1 is MNHEY and CDR2 is SVGAGI. This CDR3 is 17 amino acids long. For the CDR3, the DNA is TGTGCCAGCAGTCTGGGAGGTTCGATGCGGTCAGGCGGGGAGCTGTTTTTT. Translation gives CASSLGGSMRSGGELFF.

The table lists this clonotype with a few counts. This chain uses TRBV11-2 with TRBJ2-3; TRBD1 matches at 9 bases. The CDR3 is 15 residues long. J lost 3 bases, V lost 3 bases, and 4 bases had no gene match. The germline V gene encodes CDR1 SGHAT and CDR2 FQNNGV. The CDR3 DNA follows: TGTGCCAGCAGCTTTCAACAGGGGGCAACAGATACGCAGTATTTT. Its translation is CASSFQQGATDTQYF.

The chain couples TRBV24-1 to TRBJ2-3; D gene ambiguous. The germline gives CDR1 KGHDR, CDR2 SFDVKD. Trimming took 4 bases from V and 1 from J, leaving 5 bases between them. This CDR3 has 13 amino acids. The CDR3 sequence is CATSEEGTDTQYF. The CDR3 DNA reads as TGTGCCACCAGTGAGGAAGGCACAGATACGCAGTATTTT.

The genes are TRBV7-9 and TRBJ2-5, with 11 bases that match TRBD2. The CDR3 sequence is 14 residues long. Germline V gives CDR1 SEHNR, CDR2 FQNEAQ (reference sequence). Trimming took 4 bases from V and 4 from J; bases not matched to a gene: 2. Written as DNA, the CDR3 is TGTGCCAGCAGCTCAACTAGCGGGGGAGAGACCCAGTACTTC. It is translated as CASSSTSGGETQYF.

This clonotype has only a few counts. The CDR3 region is CSAHPISGDTEAFF. The CDR3 nucleotides read TGCAGTGCTCATCCGATATCGGGGGACACTGAAGCTTTCTTT. The V call is TRBV20-1, the J call TRBJ1-1; TRBD1 is a possible D gene (5 bases). CDR3 length equals 14 residues. CDR1 and CDR2 from the germline V gene are DFQATT and SNEGSKA (reference sequence). V was pared by 5 bases and J by 3 bases, with 16 bases between.

The V and J genes are TRBV9 and TRBJ2-7; 8 bases line up with TRBD1. Trimming removed 3 bases from V and 6 bases from J; junction bases left unmatched: 5. Germline-derived CDR1 and CDR2 are SGDLS and YYNGEE. This CDR3 contains 13 residues. This CDR3 is CASSATQGGEQYF. CDR3 nucleotides: TGTGCCAGCAGCGCTACACAGGGGGGCGAGCAGTACTTC.

This clonotype came up a few times. The chain links TRBV5-6 to TRBJ2-3, with 9 bases matching TRBD2. This CDR3 has 15 residues. The germline V gene has CDR1 SGHDT and CDR2 YYEEEE. The junction had 5 bases not matched to a gene; V was cut back by 2 bases and J by 4 bases. The CDR3 spells CASSFGGGASDTQYF. DNA for the CDR3: TGTGCCAGCAGCTTTGGCGGGGGGGCCTCAGATACGCAGTATTTT.

There are a few counts of this clonotype. V and J are TRBV11-2 and TRBJ2-1; 7 bases line up with TRBD1. Per the germline V gene, CDR1 is SGHAT and CDR2 is FQNNGV. J was trimmed by 0 bases and V by 5 bases; bases with no gene match: 7. This CDR3 contains 16 residues. CDR3 loop: CASSGGQPRSYNEQFF. CDR3 bases: TGTGCCAGCAGCGGGGGACAGCCCCGCTCCTACAATGAGCAGTTCTTC. Looking up the rest from reference TRBV11-2 and TRBJ2-1 gives the full variable domain: EAGVAQSPRYKIIEKRQSVAFWCNPISGHATLYWYQQILGQGPKLLIQFQNNGVVDDSQLPKDRFSAERLKGVDSTLKIQPAKLEDSAVYLCASSGGQPRSYNEQFFGPGTRLTVL.

CDR3 DNA sequence: TGTGCCAGCAGCTTGGCCTCCGACAGGGAAGGGCGCGAGCAGTACTTC. Translation: CASSLASDREGREQYF. J is TRBJ2-7 and V is TRBV7-2, with TRBD1 matching 7 bases. CDR1 is SGHTA and CDR2 is FQGNSA in the germline V gene. The trim removed 3 bases at V and 6 bases at J, leaving 14 bases unmatched. This CDR3 has 16 residues.

The V call is TRBV29-1, the J call TRBJ1-1; D is possibly TRBD1 (6 bases). The CDR3 sequence is 14 residues long. Trimming removed 5 bases from V and 4 bases from J, with 17 bases in between. Per the germline V gene, CDR1 is SQVTM and CDR2 is ANQGSEA. As DNA, the CDR3 is TGCAGCGTTCCCAGTAGGGGGGCGGGCACTGAAGCTTTCTTT. Translation gives CSVPSRGAGTEAFF.

This clonotype has a handful of counts. V and J are TRBV15 and TRBJ2-7; D remains unclear. V was trimmed by 1 base and J by 6 bases, leaving 13 bases between them. Germline CDR1 is LNHNV and CDR2 is YYDKDF (reference sequence). This CDR3 has 14 amino acids. The CDR3 nucleotides are TGTGCCACCAGCAGAGCTGGGGTCTCTGGCGAGCAGTACTTC. Protein sequence: CATSRAGVSGEQYF.

This clonotype has only a few counts. V is TRBV27 and J is TRBJ1-1, with D uncertain. Germline V gene lookup returns CDR1 MNHEY and CDR2 SMNVEV (reference sequence). The CDR3 extends over 13 amino acids. Trimming pared 2 bases from V and 2 bases from J, leaving 6 bases between. CDR3 protein: CASSLPFNTEAFF. For the CDR3, the DNA is TGTGCCAGCAGTTTACCCTTCAACACTGAAGCTTTCTTT.